The entry below gives a single T cell receptor (beta chain) sequence along with its context. Measured with immunoSEQ multiplex PCR; TCRdb has only the in-frame clones, and not every one. The sample has 170,000 or so clones, 90% seen once; the top ten hold 1.5%. This sample is part of a study of T cell responses to AZD1222 COVID-19 vaccine. Study as a whole: Pooled samples include second doses given at about 4 or 12 weeks.

The germline V and J ends were trimmed by 6 bases and 4 bases, with 12 bases remaining between them. Germline V gene data show CDR1 as MNHEY and CDR2 as SVGAGI. The CDR3 is 13 amino acids. Sequences were derived from peripheral blood, sampled on day 0 of AZD1222 vaccination. This receptor was obtained from an adult in good health. This chain connects TRBV6-5 to TRBJ1-2, with D perhaps TRBD1 (5 bases). CDR3 in DNA: TGTGCCAGCAGGCAGACAGACCTCTATGGCTACACCTTC. Protein product: CASRQTDLYGYTF.